The sequence of this TCR beta chain was determined in a study of cytomegalovirus exposure and HLA in healthy donors. Findings of the study overall: V- and J-gene trimming in TCR beta was tied to a missense DCLRE1C variant by an analysis performed later. Some V segments, TRBV6-2 and TRBV6-3 among them, were indistinguishable and were therefore excluded.

Both 60 Vbeta primers and 13 Jbeta primers went into the PCR. Clones were read by immunoSEQ multiplex PCR, and TCRdb kept only the in-frame ones, dropping some. The table records under 200,000 clones, more than 9.5% of them present only once. The V gene lost 7 bases and the J gene lost 2 bases, with 12 bases spanning the gap. The V gene's germline CDR1 is SQVTM and CDR2 ANQGSEA. The CDR3 contains 13 residues. A few counts support this clone. What it binds is unknown. The rearrangement links TRBV29-1 to TRBJ1-5; tentative D call: TRBD1 (5 bases). Sequenced input: PBMCs. This TCR was recovered from a man aged 45-65 years in good health and CMV-seropositive. The CDR3 protein is CSAGRGGNQPQHF. The CDR3, as DNA: TGCAGCGCTGGGAGGGGTGGCAATCAGCCCCAGCATTTT. The full variable domain, completed using reference TRBV29-1 and TRBJ1-5, is SAVISQKPSRDICQRGTSLTIQCQVDSQVTMMFWYRQQPGQSLTLIATANQGSEATYESGFVIDKFPISRPNLTFSTLTVSNMSPEDSSIYLCSAGRGGNQPQHFGDGTRLSIL.